This T cell receptor (beta chain) was recovered during a study of regulatory T cells in long-lasting Graves disease. Broader study findings: The study found lower TCR diversity in persistent Graves' patients than in newly diagnosed ones.

With respect to this clonotype: The antigen is unknown.

Time point in this sample: newly diagnosed GD, antithyroid drugs for less than 3 months. Following extraction of RNA from PBMCs, that RNA was used to make the TCR library. Both iRepertoire HTBI primers and Arm-PCR of CDR3 regions were used to build the TCR beta libraries. TCRdb recomputed calls from the multiplex PCR reads with MiXCR, one row per CDR3 protein. Among 580,000 or so distinct CDR3 sequences listed, about 16% were seen once. The V end lost 3 bases, the J end lost 6 bases, and 15 bases lay between the germline ends. CDR3 size: 15 residues. CDR1 MNHEY and CDR2 SMNVEV come from the germline V gene (reference sequence). These same records also appear under a second study, on T cells in Graves' hyperthyroidism and ophthalmopathy. That report adds: First-round RT-PCR of the TCR CDR3 relied on the HTBI primer set.

The clonotype comes from a man aged 18 to 35 with Graves disease. This sequence joins TRBV27 and TRBJ2-1; D perhaps matches TRBD2 (6 bases). The specimen was peripheral blood mononuclear cells (PBMCs), collected at new diagnosis, from a patient treated with antithyroid drugs. The CDR3 bases are TGTGCCAGCAGTTTTTCGGGAGTAACCCTCAATGAGCAGTTCTTC. Protein sequence: CASSFSGVTLNEQFF.